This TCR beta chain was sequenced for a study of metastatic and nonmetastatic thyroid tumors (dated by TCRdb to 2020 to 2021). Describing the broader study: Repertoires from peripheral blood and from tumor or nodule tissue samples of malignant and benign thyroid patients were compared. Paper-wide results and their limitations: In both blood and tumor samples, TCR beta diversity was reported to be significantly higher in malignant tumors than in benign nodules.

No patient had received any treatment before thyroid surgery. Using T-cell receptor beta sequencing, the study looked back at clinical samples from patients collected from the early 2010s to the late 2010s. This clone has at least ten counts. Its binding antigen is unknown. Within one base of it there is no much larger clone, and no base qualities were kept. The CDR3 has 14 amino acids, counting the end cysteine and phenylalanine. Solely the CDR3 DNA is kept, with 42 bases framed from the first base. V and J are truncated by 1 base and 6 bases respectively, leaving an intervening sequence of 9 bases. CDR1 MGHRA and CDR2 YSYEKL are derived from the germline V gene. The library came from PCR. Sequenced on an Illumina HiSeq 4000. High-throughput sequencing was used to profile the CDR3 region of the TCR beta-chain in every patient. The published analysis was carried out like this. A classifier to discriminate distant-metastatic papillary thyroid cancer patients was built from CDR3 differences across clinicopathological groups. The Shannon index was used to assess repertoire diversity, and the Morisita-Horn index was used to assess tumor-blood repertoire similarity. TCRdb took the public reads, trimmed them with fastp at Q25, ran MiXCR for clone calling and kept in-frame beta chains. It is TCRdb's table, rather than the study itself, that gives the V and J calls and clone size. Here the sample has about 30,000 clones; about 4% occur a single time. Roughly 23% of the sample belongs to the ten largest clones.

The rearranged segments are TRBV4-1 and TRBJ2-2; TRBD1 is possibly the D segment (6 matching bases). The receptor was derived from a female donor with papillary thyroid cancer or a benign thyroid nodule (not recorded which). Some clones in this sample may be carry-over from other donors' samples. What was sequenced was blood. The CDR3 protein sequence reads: CASSQVGGSGELFF. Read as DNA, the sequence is TGCGCCAGCAGCCAAGTTGGGGGCTCCGGGGAGCTGTTTTTT.